This entry lists 31 T cell receptor beta chains sequenced from one sample in a study of CD8 T cells in ankylosing spondylitis. TCRdb called the 5' RACE reads again in MiXCR, with one record for every CDR3 protein. The sample consists of 250,000 to 300,000 distinct CDR3 sequences, over 15% of them appearing once. The sequencing input was blood, either unsorted or a sorted T cell fraction (not recorded which). The receptors come from a male donor with ankylosing spondylitis or in good health (not recorded which).

In this sample, this clonotype turned up a few times. V and J are TRBV6-5 and TRBJ2-1; 8 bases are a match to TRBD1. Trimming cost V 2 bases and J 5 bases; bases outside gene matches: 8. This CDR3 is built from 16 residues. Germline CDR1 is MNHEY and CDR2 is SVGAGI. CDR3 bases: TGTGCCAGCAGTTACCCTGTCGGACAGGGAAACAATGAGCAGTTCTTC. Its protein product is CASSYPVGQGNNEQFF.

The rearrangement links TRBV5-6 to TRBJ2-1; TRBD2 matches at 8 bases. The CDR3 length is 16 residues. Germline assignment: CDR1 SGHDT and CDR2 YYEEEE. V shed 2 bases and J 4 bases; nucleotides not matched to a gene: 8. In nucleotides, the CDR3 is TGTGCCAGCAGCTTTGGATACGGGGGGGAATACAATGAGCAGTTCTTC. Its protein is CASSFGYGGEYNEQFF.

The genes are TRBV5-1 and TRBJ2-1, with 7 bases aligning to TRBD1. Losses at the gene ends were 3 bases for V and 0 bases for J; bases not matched to a gene: 9. Germline CDR1 reads SGHRS; CDR2 reads YFSETQ. The CDR3 contains 17 residues. The CDR3 DNA is TGCGCCAGCAGCTCCACAGGGGTCACAAGCTCCTACAATGAGCAGTTCTTC. It codes for CASSSTGVTSSYNEQFF.

Points on this clonotype: This likely comes from a read error, as the CDR3 has no conserved phenylalanine or tryptophan at its end. The CDR3 DNA is TGTGCCACCAGCAGAGCGGCCAGTTCCTATGGCTACACCATC. It translates to CATSRAASSYGYTI. The chain recombines TRBV15 with TRBJ1-2; D is uncertain. Per the germline V gene, CDR1 is LNHNV and CDR2 is YYDKDF (reference sequence). The CDR3 loop spans 14 amino acids. Trimming took 1 base from V and 4 from J, leaving 10 bases between them.

CDR3 in amino acids: CASSVGAASNEKLFF. The CDR3 coding sequence is TGTGCCAGCAGCGTAGGAGCTGCGTCTAATGAAAAACTGTTTTTT. The chain has TRBV9 and TRBJ1-4; D unclear. Trimming removed 0 bases at V and 3 bases at J, with 9 bases between. This CDR3 has 15 residues. In germline, CDR1 is SGDLS, CDR2 YYNGEE.

This clonotype came up a few times. CDR3 DNA: TGCAGCGTCCCGGGACAGGGGGCCCATGAGCAGTTCTTC. Translation: CSVPGQGAHEQFF. The chain carries TRBV29-1 and TRBJ2-1, with TRBD1 matching 12 bases. Looked up from germline, CDR1 is SQVTM and CDR2 is ANQGSEA. The CDR3 contains 13 residues. Unmatched junction bases numbered 5, after V lost 6 bases and J lost 8 bases.

The chain recombines TRBV10-3 with TRBJ1-2; 12 bases align to TRBD1. This CDR3 spans 15 amino acids. The junction had 9 bases not matched to a gene; V was cut back by 10 bases and J by 3 bases. Germline CDR1 and CDR2: ENHRY and SYGVKD. The CDR3 protein is CATQGQGARDYGYTF. CDR3 DNA sequence: TGTGCCACACAGGGACAGGGGGCGAGGGACTATGGCTACACCTTC.

This clonotype appeared many times. This rearrangement joins TRBV5-1 to TRBJ2-3, with 11 bases aligning to TRBD1. V shed 1 base, J shed 7 bases, and the junction held 8 bases outside the gene matches. Germline V lookup: CDR1 SGHRS, CDR2 YFSETQ. This CDR3 is 16 amino acids long. The DNA of the CDR3 is TGCGCCAGCAGCTTGAATGGACAGGGGGCGCAGAATACGCAGTATTTT. Translating gives CASSLNGQGAQNTQYF.

CDR3 sequence reads: CASSQTIGTQYF. The CDR3 DNA sequence: TGCGCCAGCAGCCAAACTATAGGTACGCAGTATTTT. J is TRBJ2-3 and V is TRBV4-1, with D unresolved. V was pared by 2 bases and J by 8 bases, with 8 bases between. The CDR3 is 12 residues long. Germline CDR1 is MGHRA and CDR2 is YSYEKL.

This clonotype was seen at least ten times. The chain has TRBV6-2 or TRBV6-3 and TRBJ2-1; 10 nucleotides agree with TRBD1. J gave up 9 bases and V 5 bases, and 25 bases lay outside the gene matches. The CDR3 has 20 residues. Germline values: CDR1 MNHEY, CDR2 SVGEGT. In DNA form, the CDR3 reads TGTGCCAGCAGTATCTCCGGGACAGGGGTTGTGATAGCGGGGAATGGTGAGCAGTTCTTC. This sequence encodes CASSISGTGVVIAGNGEQFF.

This chain connects TRBV5-1 to TRBJ2-3, with 7 nucleotides matching TRBD2. This CDR3 region has 17 residues. Losses at the gene ends were 5 bases for V and 1 base for J; bases not matched to a gene: 13. In germline, CDR1 is SGHRS, CDR2 YFSETQ. CDR3 nucleotides: TGCGCCAGCAGGTCTAGGACTAGGGCTAGCGGCACAGATACGCAGTATTTT. Amino acid sequence: CASRSRTRASGTDTQYF.

J is TRBJ2-3 and V is TRBV24-1; 9 nucleotides agree with TRBD1. Germline-derived CDR1 and CDR2 are KGHDR and SFDVKD. Losses at the gene ends were 4 bases for V and 6 bases for J; bases not matched to a gene: 7. The CDR3 is 15 residues long. CDR3 in amino acids: CATSEDRGFIDTQYF. The CDR3 bases are TGTGCCACCAGTGAGGACAGGGGATTTATTGATACGCAGTATTTT.

The V and J genes are TRBV21-1 and TRBJ2-7; the D call in the table, TRBD1, was not verified against the DNA. TRBV21-1 is designated a pseudogene. The CDR3 has 15 residues. The DNA for the CDR3 is TGTGCCAGCAGCAAAATGGGGCGACAGTGCTACGAGCAGTACGTC. As protein: CASSKMGRQCYEQYV.

The sample holds a few counts of this clonotype. An end of the junction differs from the germline gene, which may be a read error. V gene TRBV2 combines with J gene TRBJ2-3, with D unresolved. The CDR3 is 10 amino acids. Germline V gene sequence: CDR1 SNHLY, CDR2 FYNNEI. The CDR3 reads CASNEDTQYF. DNA of the CDR3: TGTGCCAGCAATGAAGATACGCAGTATTTT.

This clonotype was picked up a small number of times. The V gene is TRBV28, the J gene TRBJ2-5, with 11 positions matching TRBD2. The germline V gene has CDR1 MDHEN and CDR2 SYDVKM. This CDR3 has 16 residues. V dropped 6 bases and J dropped 5; count of bases not matched to a gene: 11. CDR3 nucleotide sequence: TGTGCCAGCAGCCACGCGACTAGCGGGATCACCGAGACCCAGTACTTC. Protein sequence: CASSHATSGITETQYF.

The V call is TRBV30, the J call TRBJ2-1; D is perhaps TRBD1 (5 bases). Germline CDR1 is GTSNPN and CDR2 is SVGIG (reference sequence). V lost 5 bases and J lost 4, with 21 bases in between. The CDR3 is 16 amino acids. The CDR3, as DNA: TGTGCCTGGCTCTCCCTGGGGCAGCGAATTTACAATGAGCAGTTCTTC. This gives the protein CAWLSLGQRIYNEQFF. Full variable domain (outside the CDR3, taken from reference TRBV30 and TRBJ2-1): SQTIHQWPATLVQPVGSPLSLECTVEGTSNPNLYWYRQAAGRGLQLLFYSVGIGQISSEVPQNLSASRPQDRQFILSSKKLLLSDSGFYLCAWLSLGQRIYNEQFFGPGTRLTVL.

The rearrangement uses TRBV5-1 and TRBJ2-2, with D possibly TRBD1 on 6 matching bases. This CDR3 contains 17 residues. Germline-derived CDR1 and CDR2 are SGHRS and YFSETQ. Trimming took 0 bases from V and 1 from J, leaving 13 bases between them. The chain's CDR3 is CASSLAVRDKNTGELFF. CDR3 DNA sequence: TGCGCCAGCAGCTTGGCCGTAAGGGACAAGAACACCGGGGAGCTGTTTTTT.

The chain employs TRBV6-1 and TRBJ1-2, with D hard to call. Trimming shortened V by 4 bases and J by 8 bases, and 14 bases separated the two germline ends. The CDR3 covers 13 residues. Germline CDR1 is MNHNS and CDR2 is SASEGT. CDR3 nucleotide sequence: TGTGCCAGCAGTGCCCTGGGTGGAGGAGGCTACACCTTC. Translating it yields CASSALGGGGYTF.

The rearrangement links TRBV6-5 to TRBJ2-2; 7 bases line up with TRBD2. V lost 2 bases and J lost 5; bases outside the gene matches: 5. The CDR3 runs 15 residues. Germline V gene lookup returns CDR1 MNHEY and CDR2 SVGAGI. The CDR3 here is CASSYQRGDTGELFF. In DNA form, the CDR3 reads TGTGCCAGCAGTTACCAGCGGGGAGATACCGGGGAGCTGTTTTTT.

This clonotype was found many times. CDR3 region: CASSVDGGRFYNEQFF. The CDR3 DNA reads as TGTGCCAGCAGCGTAGATGGTGGGAGGTTCTACAATGAGCAGTTCTTC. This rearrangement joins TRBV9 to TRBJ2-1; tentatively, D is TRBD2 (6 bases). This CDR3 comprises 16 residues. V was trimmed by 0 bases and J by 3 bases, leaving 13 bases between them. The germline V gene encodes CDR1 SGDLS and CDR2 YYNGEE.

This clonotype was seen a few times. The J gene is TRBJ1-1, the V gene TRBV5-1, with 7 bases identical to TRBD1. Germline lookup yields CDR1 SGHRS and CDR2 YFSETQ. The V segment lost 3 bases and the J segment 6 bases; nucleotides outside the gene matches: 11. This CDR3 is 15 amino acids long. The CDR3 DNA reads as TGCGCCAGCAGCTCCCGACAGGGATTCAAGGCTGAAGCTTTCTTT. Protein: CASSSRQGFKAEAFF.

In this sample, this clonotype turned up a few times. V and J are TRBV6-1 and TRBJ2-1, with 8 bases that match TRBD1. With V trimmed by 5 bases and J by 5 bases, 5 bases remained unmatched. CDR1 is MNHNS, CDR2 SASEGT, per germline. The CDR3 totals 14 residues. The CDR3 DNA sequence: TGTGCCAGCAGTCGGACAGGGTCCGACAATGAGCAGTTCTTC. It specifies CASSRTGSDNEQFF.

On this clonotype itself: At one end the junction does not follow the germline gene, possibly because of a read error. CDR3 residues: CASSLTGQPLNAEAFF. The CDR3, as DNA: TGCGCCAGCAGCTTAACGGGACAGCCATTGAACGCTGAAGCTTTCTTT. V usage is TRBV5-1 and J usage is TRBJ1-1; 7 nucleotides align to TRBD1. From germline, CDR1 is SGHRS and CDR2 YFSETQ. The CDR3 length is 16 residues.

Turning to this clonotype: A single base separates this from a much larger clone, so it may be a read error. The CDR3 nucleotides are TGCAGTGGAGTGGGGCCTAGCACAGATACGCAGTATTTT. Amino acids: CSGVGPSTDTQYF. The J gene is TRBJ2-3, the V gene TRBV20-1; D might be TRBD1 (5 bases). The CDR3 has 13 residues. The germline V gene has CDR1 DFQATT and CDR2 SNEGSKA (reference sequence). The ends were cut back, 7 bases at V and 0 bases at J, with 11 bases in the middle.

CDR3 DNA: TGCGCCAGCAGCCAAGGGGCTAGCGGGAGTTGTGGCTACGAGCAGTACGTC. Translated, it gives CASSQGASGSCGYEQYV. The chain has TRBV4-1 and TRBJ2-7; 10 bases fit TRBD2. V dropped 1 base and J dropped 3; count of bases not matched to a gene: 9. Germline-derived CDR1 and CDR2 are MGHRA and YSYEKL. The CDR3 runs to 17 residues.

The gene calls are TRBV11-2 and TRBJ2-7; weak D call: TRBD2 (5 bases). V was clipped by 2 bases and J by 3 bases, with 11 bases between them. Germline CDR1 and CDR2: SGHAT and FQNNGV. The length of the CDR3 is 14 residues. Here the CDR3 DNA reads TGTGCCAGCAGCTTAACGGACTCCGACTACGAGCAGTACGTC. This encodes CASSLTDSDYEQYV.

In DNA, the CDR3 is TGTGCCAGCAGCTTTAGCGGGGGTGCCACAGATACGCAGTATTTT. Protein sequence: CASSFSGGATDTQYF. The chain has TRBV7-9 and TRBJ2-3, with TRBD2 identical over 9 bases. Trimming took 3 bases from V and 2 from J; bases not matched to a gene: 3. The germline CDR1 and CDR2 sequences are SEHNR and FQNEAQ (reference sequence). The CDR3 contains 15 residues.

The rearrangement joins TRBV10-3 to TRBJ2-3; weak D call: TRBD2 (5 bases). From germline, CDR1 is ENHRY and CDR2 SYGVKD. Trimming pared 0 bases from V and 0 bases from J, leaving 7 bases between. The CDR3 sequence is 15 residues long. The CDR3 spells CAISESGVSTDTQYF. DNA for the CDR3: TGTGCCATCAGTGAGTCGGGAGTAAGCACAGATACGCAGTATTTT.

This clonotype showed up just a few times. The chain links TRBV5-1 to TRBJ2-2; TRBD1 agrees at 9 bases. The ends lost 3 bases at V and 6 bases at J; junction bases unmatched: 6. The CDR3 sequence is 15 residues long. The germline CDR1 and CDR2 sequences are SGHRS and YFSETQ. The CDR3: CASSSGQGTSGELFF. CDR3 nucleotides: TGCGCCAGCAGCTCCGGACAGGGGACCTCCGGGGAGCTGTTTTTT.

Here the CDR3 DNA reads TGTGCCAGCAGCGTAGGAGCTAGCGGGAGTCCCTACAATGAGCAGTTCTTC. Amino acids: CASSVGASGSPYNEQFF. This chain links TRBV9 with TRBJ2-1; TRBD2 matches at 10 bases. V gave up 0 bases and J gave up 2 bases; unmatched junction bases: 5. Germline assignment: CDR1 SGDLS and CDR2 YYNGEE. CDR3 length: 17 residues.

This clonotype was seen ten or more times. This rearrangement joins TRBV12-3 or TRBV12-4 to TRBJ2-1; D is possibly TRBD1 or TRBD2 (5 bases each). This CDR3 spans 15 amino acids. Trimming stripped 8 bases from V and 3 bases from J, with 17 bases between. The CDR3 nucleotides read TGTGCCAGCGTGAGCGACGGGGCTTACTACAATGAGCAGTTCTTC. Its protein is CASVSDGAYYNEQFF.